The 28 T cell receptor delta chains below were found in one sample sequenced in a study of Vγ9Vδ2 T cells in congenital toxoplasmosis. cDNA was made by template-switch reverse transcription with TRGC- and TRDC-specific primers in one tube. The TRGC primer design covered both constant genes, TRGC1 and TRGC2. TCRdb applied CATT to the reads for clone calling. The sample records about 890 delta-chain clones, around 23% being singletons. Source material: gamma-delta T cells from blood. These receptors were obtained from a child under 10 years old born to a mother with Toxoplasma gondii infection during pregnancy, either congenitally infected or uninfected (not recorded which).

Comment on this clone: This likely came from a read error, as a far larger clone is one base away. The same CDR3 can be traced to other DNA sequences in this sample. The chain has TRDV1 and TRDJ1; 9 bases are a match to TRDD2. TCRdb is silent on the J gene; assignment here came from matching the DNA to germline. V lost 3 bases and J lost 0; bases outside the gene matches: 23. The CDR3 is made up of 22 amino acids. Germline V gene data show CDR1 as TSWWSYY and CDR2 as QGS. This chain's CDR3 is CALGELFLPTGGNEGYTDKLIF. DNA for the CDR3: TGTGCTCTTGGGGAGCTTTTCCTTCCTACGGGGGGTAATGAAGGGTACACCGATAAACTCATCTTT.

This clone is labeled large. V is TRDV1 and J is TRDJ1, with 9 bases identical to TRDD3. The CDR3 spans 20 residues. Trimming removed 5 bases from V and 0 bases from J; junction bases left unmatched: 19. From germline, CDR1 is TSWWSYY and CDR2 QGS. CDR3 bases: TGTGCTCTTGGGATTCCGAACCGAATTACTGGGGGACCACACACCGATAAACTCATCTTT. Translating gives CALGIPNRITGGPHTDKLIF.

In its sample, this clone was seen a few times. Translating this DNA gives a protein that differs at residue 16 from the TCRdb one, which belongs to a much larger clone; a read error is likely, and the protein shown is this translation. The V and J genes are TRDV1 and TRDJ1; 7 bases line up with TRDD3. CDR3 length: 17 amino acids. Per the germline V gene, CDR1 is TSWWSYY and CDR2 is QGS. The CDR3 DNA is TGTGCTCTTGGGGAAATAGGGCGGATACGCTACACCGATAAACTCACCTTT. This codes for CALGEIGRIRYTDKLTF.

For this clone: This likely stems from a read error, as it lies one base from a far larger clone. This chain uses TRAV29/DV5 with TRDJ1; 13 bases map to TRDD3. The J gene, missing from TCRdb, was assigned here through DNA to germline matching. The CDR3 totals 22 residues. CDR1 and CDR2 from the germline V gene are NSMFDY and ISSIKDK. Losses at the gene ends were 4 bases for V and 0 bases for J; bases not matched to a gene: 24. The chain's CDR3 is CAARNGTGGYAAGAEYTDKLIF. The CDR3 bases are TGTGCAGCACGAAATGGTACTGGGGGATACGCGGCGGGGGCCGAGTACACCGATAAACTCATCTTT.

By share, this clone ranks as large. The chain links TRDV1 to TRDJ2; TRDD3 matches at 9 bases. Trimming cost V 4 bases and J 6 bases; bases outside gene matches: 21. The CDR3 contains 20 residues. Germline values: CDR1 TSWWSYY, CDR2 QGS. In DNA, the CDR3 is TGTGCTCTTGGGGGTCACTACGACTGGGGGAGAAAGGTACACCCAGCACAACTCTTCTTT. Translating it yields CALGGHYDWGRKVHPAQLFF.

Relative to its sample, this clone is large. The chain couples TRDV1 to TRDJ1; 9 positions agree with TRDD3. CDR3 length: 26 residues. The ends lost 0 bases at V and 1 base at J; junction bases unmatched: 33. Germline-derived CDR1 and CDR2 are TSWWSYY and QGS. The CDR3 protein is CALGELSLPNLNWGTRDCLFTDKLIF. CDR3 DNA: TGTGCTCTTGGGGAACTCTCTCTCCCCAATTTAAACTGGGGGACACGGGACTGTCTGTTCACCGATAAACTCATCTTT.

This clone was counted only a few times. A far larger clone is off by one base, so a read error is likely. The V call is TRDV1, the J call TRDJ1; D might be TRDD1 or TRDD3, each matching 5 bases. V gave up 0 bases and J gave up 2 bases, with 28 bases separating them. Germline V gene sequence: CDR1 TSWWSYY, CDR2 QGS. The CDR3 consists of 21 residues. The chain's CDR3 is CALGELEIRGGTRQSTDKLIF. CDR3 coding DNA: TGTGCTCTTGGGGAACTAGAAATTCGGGGGGGTACGCGGCAATCAACCGATAAACTCATCTTT.

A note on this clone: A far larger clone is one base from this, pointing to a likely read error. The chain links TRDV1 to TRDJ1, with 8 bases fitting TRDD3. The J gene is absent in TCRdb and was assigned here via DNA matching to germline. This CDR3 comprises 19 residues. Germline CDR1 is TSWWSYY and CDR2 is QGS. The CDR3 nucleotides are TGTGCTCTTGGGGAAGGGGGCCGGAAGGAGGGGGATAGGACCGTTAAACTCATCTTT. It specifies CALGEGGRKEGDRTVKLIF.

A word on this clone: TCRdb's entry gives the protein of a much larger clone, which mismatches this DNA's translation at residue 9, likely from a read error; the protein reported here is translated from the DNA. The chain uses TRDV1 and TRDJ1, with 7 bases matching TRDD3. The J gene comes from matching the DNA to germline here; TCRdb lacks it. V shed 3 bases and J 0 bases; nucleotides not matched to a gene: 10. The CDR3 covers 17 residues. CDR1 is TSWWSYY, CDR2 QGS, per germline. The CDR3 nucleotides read TGTGCTCTTGGGGAGGGATACTGGGAGACGTACACCGATAAACTCATCTTT. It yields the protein CALGEGYWETYTDKLIF.

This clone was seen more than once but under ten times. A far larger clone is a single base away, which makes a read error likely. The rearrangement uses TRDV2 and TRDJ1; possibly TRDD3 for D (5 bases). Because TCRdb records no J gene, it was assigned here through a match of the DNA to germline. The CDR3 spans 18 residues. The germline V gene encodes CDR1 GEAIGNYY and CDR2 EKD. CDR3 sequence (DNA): TGTGCATGTGACGAGCTCAGTGATGAGGGGACGTACACCGATAAACTCATCTTT. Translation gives CACDELSDEGTYTDKLIF.

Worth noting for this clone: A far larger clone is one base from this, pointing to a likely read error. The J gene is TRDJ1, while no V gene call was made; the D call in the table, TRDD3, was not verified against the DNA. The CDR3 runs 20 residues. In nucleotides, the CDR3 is TGTGCTGCGCTGGTCTCGTACTGGGGGAATCATCCAAGGGGCACCGATAAACTCATCTTT. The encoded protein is CAALVSYWGNHPRGTDKLIF.

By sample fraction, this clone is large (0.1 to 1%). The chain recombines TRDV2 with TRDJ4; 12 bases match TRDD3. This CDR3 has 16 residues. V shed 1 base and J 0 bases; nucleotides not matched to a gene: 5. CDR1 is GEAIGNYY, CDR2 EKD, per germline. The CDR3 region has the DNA TGTGCCTGTGACACGCTGGGGGATACGGCAACCAGACCCCTGATCTTT. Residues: CACDTLGDTATRPLIF.

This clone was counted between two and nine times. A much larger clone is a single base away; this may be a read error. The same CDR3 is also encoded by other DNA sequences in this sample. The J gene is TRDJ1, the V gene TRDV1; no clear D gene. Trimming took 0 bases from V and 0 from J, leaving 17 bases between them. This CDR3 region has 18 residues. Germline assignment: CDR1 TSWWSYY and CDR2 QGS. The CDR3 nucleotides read TGTGCTCTTGGGGAACTAGATAAACGCGTCGGGTACACCGATAAACTCATCTTT. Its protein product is CALGELDKRVGYTDKLIF.

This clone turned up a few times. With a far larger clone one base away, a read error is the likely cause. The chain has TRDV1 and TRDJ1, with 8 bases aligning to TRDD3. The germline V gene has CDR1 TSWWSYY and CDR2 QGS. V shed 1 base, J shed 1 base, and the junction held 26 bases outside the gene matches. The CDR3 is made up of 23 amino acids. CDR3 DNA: TGTGCTCTTGGGGAACCATGGGGGCCTTCCCACGTTCGGGGATACCGGGTCACCGATAAACTCATCTTT. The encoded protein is CALGEPWGPSHVRGYRVTDKLIF.

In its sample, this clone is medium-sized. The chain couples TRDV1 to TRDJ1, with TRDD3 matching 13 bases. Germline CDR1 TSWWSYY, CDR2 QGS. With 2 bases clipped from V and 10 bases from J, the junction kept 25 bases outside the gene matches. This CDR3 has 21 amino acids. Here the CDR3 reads CALGEWPPPASTGGYAGGLIF. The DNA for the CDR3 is TGTGCTCTTGGGGAATGGCCGCCTCCCGCGAGTACTGGGGGATACGCTGGAGGACTCATCTTT.

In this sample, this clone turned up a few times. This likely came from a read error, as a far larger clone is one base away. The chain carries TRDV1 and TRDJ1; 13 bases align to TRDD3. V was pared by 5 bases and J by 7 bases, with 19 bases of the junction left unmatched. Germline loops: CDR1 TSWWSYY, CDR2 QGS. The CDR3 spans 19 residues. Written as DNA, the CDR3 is TGTGCTCTTGGGAAGGCGTTGTACTACTGGGGGATACGAGAAGGTAAACTCATCTTT. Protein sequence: CALGKALYYWGIREGKLIF.

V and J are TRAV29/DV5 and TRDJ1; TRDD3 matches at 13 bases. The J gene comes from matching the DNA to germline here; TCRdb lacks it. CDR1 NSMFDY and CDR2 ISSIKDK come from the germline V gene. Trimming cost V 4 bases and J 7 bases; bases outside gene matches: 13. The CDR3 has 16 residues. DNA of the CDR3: TGTGCAGCACGAAATGGTACTGGGGGATACGAAGTTAAACTCATCTTT. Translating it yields CAARNGTGGYEVKLIF.

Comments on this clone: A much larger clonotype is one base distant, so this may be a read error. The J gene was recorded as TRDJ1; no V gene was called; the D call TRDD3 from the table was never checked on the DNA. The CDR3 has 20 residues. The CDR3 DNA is TGTGCCTGTGACACCGTGCGTCGTGGTGGGGGACCTATGTACACCGATAAACTCATCTTT. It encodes CACDTVRRGGGPMYTDKLIF.

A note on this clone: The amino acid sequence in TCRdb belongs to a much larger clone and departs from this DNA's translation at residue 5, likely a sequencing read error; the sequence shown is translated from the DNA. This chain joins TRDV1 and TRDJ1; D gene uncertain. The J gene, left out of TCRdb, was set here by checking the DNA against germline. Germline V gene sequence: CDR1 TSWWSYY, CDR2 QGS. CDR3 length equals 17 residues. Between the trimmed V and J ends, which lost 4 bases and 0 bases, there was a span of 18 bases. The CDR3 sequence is CALGGGYFGTYTDKLIF. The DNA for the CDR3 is TGTGCTCTTGGGGGGGGCTACTTCGGAACGTACACCGATAAACTCATCTTT.

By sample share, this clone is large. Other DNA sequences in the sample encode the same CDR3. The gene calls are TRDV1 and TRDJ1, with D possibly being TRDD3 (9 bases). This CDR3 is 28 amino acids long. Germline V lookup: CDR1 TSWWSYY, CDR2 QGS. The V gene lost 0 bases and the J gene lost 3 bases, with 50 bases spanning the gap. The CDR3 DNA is TGTGCTCTTGGGGAACTGGGGATCCTAAAGGCCTTCCTAGTAACGAAGGGCTGGGGGATCTCTCCCCCCGATAAACTCATCTTT. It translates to CALGELGILKAFLVTKGWGISPPDKLIF.

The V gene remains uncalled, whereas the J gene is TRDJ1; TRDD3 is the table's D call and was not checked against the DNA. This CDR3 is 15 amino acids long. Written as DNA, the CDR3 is TGTGCCTCCCTTACTGGGGAACTGTACACCGATAAACTCATCTTT. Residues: CASLTGELYTDKLIF.

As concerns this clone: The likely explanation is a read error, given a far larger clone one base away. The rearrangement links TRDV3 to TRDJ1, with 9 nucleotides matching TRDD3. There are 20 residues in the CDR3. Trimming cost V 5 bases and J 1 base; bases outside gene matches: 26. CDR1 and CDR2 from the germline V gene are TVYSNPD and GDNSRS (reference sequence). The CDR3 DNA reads TGTGCCCCCAGACCCCCTGCCTACATACGACTGGGGGAAGGCACCGATAAACTCATCTTT. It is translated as CAPRPPAYIRLGEGTDKLIF.

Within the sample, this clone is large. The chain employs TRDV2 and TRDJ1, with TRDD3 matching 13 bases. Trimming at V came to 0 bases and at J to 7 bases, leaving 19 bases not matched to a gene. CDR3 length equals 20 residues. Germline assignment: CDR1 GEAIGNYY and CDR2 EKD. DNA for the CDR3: TGTGCCTGTGACACCGTGGGACTGGGGGATACGAAGGCGGCATATGGTAAACTCATCTTT. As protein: CACDTVGLGDTKAAYGKLIF.

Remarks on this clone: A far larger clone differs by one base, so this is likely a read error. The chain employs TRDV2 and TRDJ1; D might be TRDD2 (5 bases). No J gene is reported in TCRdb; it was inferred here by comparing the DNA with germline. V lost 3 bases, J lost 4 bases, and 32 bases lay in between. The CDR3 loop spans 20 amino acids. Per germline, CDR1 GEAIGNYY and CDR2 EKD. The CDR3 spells CACDSASDPTFTVINDKLIF. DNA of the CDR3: TGTGCCTGTGACTCTGCTTCCGACCCAACCTTCACGGTGATTAACGATAAACTCATCTTT.

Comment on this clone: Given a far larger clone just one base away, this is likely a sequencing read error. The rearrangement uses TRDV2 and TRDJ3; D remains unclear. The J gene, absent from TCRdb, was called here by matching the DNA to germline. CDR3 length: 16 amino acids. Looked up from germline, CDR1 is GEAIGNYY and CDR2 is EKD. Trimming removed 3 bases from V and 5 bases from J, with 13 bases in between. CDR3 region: CACDPAGQGDTRQMFF. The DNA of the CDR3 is TGTGCCTGTGACCCCGCCGGCCAAGGGGACACCCGACAGATGTTTTTC.

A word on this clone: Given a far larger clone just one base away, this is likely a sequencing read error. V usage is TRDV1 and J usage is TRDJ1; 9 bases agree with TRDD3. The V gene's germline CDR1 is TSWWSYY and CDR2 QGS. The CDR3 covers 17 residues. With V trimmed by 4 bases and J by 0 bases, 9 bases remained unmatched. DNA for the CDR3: TGTGCTCTTGGGGGGGGATACTGGGGGACGTACACCGATAAACTCATCTTT. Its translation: CALGGGYWGTYTDKLIF.

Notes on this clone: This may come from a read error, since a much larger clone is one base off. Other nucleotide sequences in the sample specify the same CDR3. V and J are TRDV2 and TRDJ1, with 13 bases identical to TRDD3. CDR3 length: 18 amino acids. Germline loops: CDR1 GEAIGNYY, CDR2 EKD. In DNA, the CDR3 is TGTGCCTGTGACACCGTACTGGGGGATACGGGTTACACAGATAAACTCATCTTT. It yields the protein CACDTVLGDTGYTDKLIF.

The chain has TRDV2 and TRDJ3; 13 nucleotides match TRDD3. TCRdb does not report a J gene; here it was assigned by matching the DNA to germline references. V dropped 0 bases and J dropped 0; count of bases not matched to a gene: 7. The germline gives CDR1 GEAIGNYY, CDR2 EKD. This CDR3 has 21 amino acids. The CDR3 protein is CACDTVLGDTRSSWDTRQMFF. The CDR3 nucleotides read TGTGCCTGTGACACCGTACTGGGGGATACGCGCAGCTCCTGGGACACCCGACAGATGTTTTTC.